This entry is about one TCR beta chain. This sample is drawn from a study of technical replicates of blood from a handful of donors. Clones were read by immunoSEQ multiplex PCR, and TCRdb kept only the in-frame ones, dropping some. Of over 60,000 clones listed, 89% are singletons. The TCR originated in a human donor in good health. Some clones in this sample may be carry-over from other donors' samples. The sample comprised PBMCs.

CDR3 DNA: TGTGCCAGCTCGCAAGAAGACAGGGTAGTTCTAAGTGGCAATCAGCCCCAGCATTTT. Protein: CASSQEDRVVLSGNQPQHF. The chain couples TRBV18 to TRBJ1-5; TRBD1 agrees at 7 bases. The CDR3 spans 19 residues. V was pared by 6 bases and J by 2 bases, with 19 bases of the junction left unmatched. Germline V lookup: CDR1 KGHSH, CDR2 LQKENI.